The rows below give T cell receptor beta chains drawn from one sample of a study of shared clonotypes between healthy human individuals. Method: immunoSEQ multiplex PCR; TCRdb's copy keeps in-frame clones and lacks some. The sample gives some 1,400,000 clones, roughly 97% of which show up once; approximately 1% is in the top ten. Sequenced input: naive CD4+ T cells sorted from blood. Receptor source: a man between 25 and 39 years old in good health. The CDR3 runs from the conserved cysteine through the conserved F or W. D genes are given only for firm matches. Size is stated for part of the rows, as once, few or many counts, or as a class when the clone is expanded.

size	V	J	D	DNA	CDR3
-	TRBV6-6	TRBJ2-3	-	TGTGCCAGCAGTTACCAGCGGGCAACAGATACGCAGTATTTT	CASSYQRATDTQYF
-	TRBV11-2	TRBJ1-5	-	TGTGCCAGCAGCTTAGGGCAGGGCAATCAGCCCCAGCATTTT	CASSLGQGNQPQHF
-	TRBV7-9	TRBJ2-5	TRBD1	TGTGCCAGCAGCTTAACAGGGGTGGACCAAGAGACCCAGTACTTC	CASSLTGVDQETQYF
-	TRBV7-9	TRBJ1-2	-	TGTGCCAGCACCCCCATTGTCCCCAGGGACTATGGCTACACCTTC	CASTPIVPRDYGYTF
-	TRBV6-1	TRBJ1-5	TRBD1	TGTGCCAGCAGCCGGACAGGGGGCAATCAGCCCCAGCATTTT	CASSRTGGNQPQHF
-	TRBV10-3	TRBJ2-1	TRBD1	TGTGCCATCAGTGTAAACCCCCAGGACAGGGTGTTCAATGAGCAGTTCTTC	CAISVNPQDRVFNEQFF
-	TRBV29-1	TRBJ1-5	-	TGCAGCGTTGTTGAACAGGCTAATCAGCCCCAGCATTTT	CSVVEQANQPQHF
few	TRBV9	TRBJ1-1	-	TGTGCCAGCAGCGTAGACAGGTACACTGAAGCTTTCTTT	CASSVDRYTEAFF
-	TRBV5-1	TRBJ2-4	-	TGCGCCAGCAGCTTGGAGACAGACATTCAGTACTTC	CASSLETDIQYF
-	TRBV29-1	TRBJ2-7	-	TGCAGCGTTCGTTTCACCTACGAGCAGTACTTC	CSVRFTYEQYF
-	TRBV18	TRBJ2-7	TRBD1	TGTGCCAGCTCACCATCCCAGGGGGCCCCCTACGAGCAGTACTTC	CASSPSQGAPYEQYF
-	TRBV2	TRBJ2-2	-	TGTGCCAGCAGTGAGTCCTACACCGGGGAGCTGTTTTTT	CASSESYTGELFF
-	TRBV9	TRBJ2-7	-	TGTGCCAGCAGCGTAGGGGTTAGCTCCTACGAGCAGTACTTC	CASSVGVSSYEQYF
-	TRBV2	TRBJ2-3	-	TGTGCCAGCAGTGAAGACAGGGGCACAGATACGCAGTATTTT	CASSEDRGTDTQYF
-	TRBV10-1	TRBJ2-7	-	TGCGCCAGCAGTGAGTACTGGACAGGGAGGGACGAGCAGTACTTC	CASSEYWTGRDEQYF